The TCR beta chain described here comes from a study of human T cells and chemical hapten exposure. Time point in this sample: healthy volunteer bleed at 6 weeks. Unfractionated whole blood served as the source for total RNA extraction. The germline gives CDR1 SGHVS, CDR2 FQNEAQ. Trimming took off 2 bases at V and 0 bases at J, with 13 bases between the two ends. This CDR3 contains 17 residues. Unique molecular identifiers were attached to individual cDNA molecules during library preparation. As processed by the authors: Per sample, the median was approximately 96,000 TCRs, with values from around 24,000 to 710,000. TCRdb reprocessed the RACE reads with MiXCR, giving one entry per CDR3 protein. TCRdb, not the original authors, processed these V and J calls. Here the sample spans about 79,000 distinct CDR3 sequences, over 8.5% being singletons. This clonotype has just a few counts.

The chain combines TRBV7-8 with TRBJ2-2, with D unresolved. The clonotype was recovered from a male donor in good health. Some clones in this sample may be carry-over from other donors' samples. Specimen: whole blood. The CDR3 region is CASSLLARAANTGELFF. As DNA, the CDR3 is TGTGCCAGCAGCTTACTGGCTCGGGCGGCGAACACCGGGGAGCTGTTTTTT. Full variable domain (remainder filled in from reference TRBV7-8 and TRBJ2-2): GAGVSQSPRYKVAKRGQDVALRCDPISGHVSLFWYQQALGQGPEFLTYFQNEAQLDKSGLPSDRFFAERPEGSVSTLKIQRTQQEDSAVYLCASSLLARAANTGELFFGEGSRLTVL.